A single sample is the source of the 21 T cell receptor beta chains below, sequenced in a study of identical twins. TCRdb called the 5' RACE reads again in MiXCR, with one record for every CDR3 protein. This table holds approximately 140,000 distinct CDR3 sequences, under 4.5% found once. Sequencing used memory T cells sorted from blood. The receptor source for this set is a man aged 18 to 29 in good health.

This clonotype was seen at least ten times. J is TRBJ2-5 and V is TRBV5-6; either TRBD1 or TRBD2 may fit D (6 bases each). V lost 1 base to trimming and J lost 4 bases, with 14 bases between them. Per germline, CDR1 SGHDT and CDR2 YYEEEE. This CDR3 is built from 15 residues. CDR3 loop: CASSLYWGRGETQYF. The CDR3 DNA is TGTGCCAGCAGCTTGTACTGGGGGCGGGGAGAGACCCAGTACTTC.

V is TRBV20-1 and J is TRBJ2-6; TRBD2 matches at 8 bases. Per the germline V gene, CDR1 is DFQATT and CDR2 is SNEGSKA (reference sequence). After removal of 3 bases from V and 3 bases from J, the junction contained 4 bases not matched to a gene. This CDR3 is 15 amino acids long. This chain's CDR3 is CSARSAGGGANVLTF. The CDR3 DNA reads as TGCAGTGCTAGGAGCGCGGGAGGTGGGGCCAACGTCCTGACTTTC.

This clonotype was seen many times. CDR3 sequence reads: CASSFSTDTQYF. The CDR3 DNA follows: TGCGCCAGCAGCTTCAGCACAGATACGCAGTATTTT. This chain joins TRBV5-1 and TRBJ2-3; D is ambiguous. Trimming left V 2 bases short and J 0 bases short, with 1 base between. CDR1 and CDR2 from the germline V gene are SGHRS and YFSETQ. The CDR3 totals 12 residues. Complete variable domain (other parts from reference TRBV5-1 and TRBJ2-3): KAGVTQTPRYLIKTRGQQVTLSCSPISGHRSVSWYQQTPGQGLQFLFEYFSETQRNKGNFPGRFSGRQFSNSRSEMNVSTLELGDSALYLCASSFSTDTQYFGPGTRLTVL.

CDR3 sequence: CASGQDASEQYV. The CDR3 DNA follows: TGCGCCAGCGGCCAAGATGCGTCCGAGCAGTACGTC. The chain has TRBV4-1 and TRBJ2-7; D is uncertain. In germline, CDR1 is MGHRA, CDR2 YSYEKL. The CDR3 totals 12 residues.

This clonotype appeared many times. V usage is TRBV5-1 and J usage is TRBJ2-1, with a weak D call TRBD2 (5 bases). Germline V CDR1 and CDR2: SGHRS, YFSETQ. This CDR3 contains 15 residues. V was pared by 0 bases and J by 8 bases, with 15 bases between. The CDR3 region has the DNA TGCGCCAGCAGCTTGGGGGGAGCGTGGGCGGATGAGCAGTTCTTC. Translation: CASSLGGAWADEQFF.

This clonotype occurred many times. The V call is TRBV10-1, the J call TRBJ2-5, with TRBD1 identical over 9 bases. With 5 bases clipped from V and 1 base from J, the junction kept 2 bases outside the gene matches. This CDR3 contains 14 residues. Germline CDR1 and CDR2: WNHNN and SYGVQD (reference sequence). The CDR3 is CASSKTGGQETQYF. The CDR3 DNA follows: TGCGCCAGCAGTAAGACAGGGGGCCAAGAGACCCAGTACTTC.

This clonotype was picked up many times. V is TRBV3-1 and J is TRBJ1-5; D not resolved. Germline V gives CDR1 LGHDT, CDR2 YNNKEL (reference sequence). Trimming stripped 0 bases from V and 4 bases from J, with 10 bases between. The CDR3 has 15 residues. The CDR3 DNA reads as TGTGCCAGCAGCCAAGATGGGCAGCCAAATCAGCCCCAGCATTTT. Encoded protein: CASSQDGQPNQPQHF.

This clonotype was recorded many times. The chain is built from TRBV5-1 and TRBJ1-1, with 8 bases aligning to TRBD1. Trimming took 3 bases from V and 0 from J; bases not matched to a gene: 7. The CDR3 totals 16 residues. Germline assignment: CDR1 SGHRS and CDR2 YFSETQ. CDR3 sequence: CASSSTGGGLNTEAFF. DNA of the CDR3: TGCGCCAGCAGCTCTACAGGGGGAGGATTGAACACTGAAGCTTTCTTT.

This clonotype was detected many times. This chain uses TRBV28 with TRBJ1-2, with D unclear. Germline CDR1 is MDHEN and CDR2 is SYDVKM. This CDR3 contains 13 residues. Between the trimmed V and J ends, which lost 2 bases and 7 bases, there was a span of 11 bases. CDR3 loop: CASSLGEFGGYTF. CDR3 nucleotide sequence: TGTGCCAGCAGTTTAGGCGAGTTTGGTGGCTACACCTTC.

This clonotype appeared many times. J is TRBJ2-1 and V is TRBV29-1, with 8 bases fitting TRBD2. The germline CDR1 and CDR2 sequences are SQVTM and ANQGSEA. The V gene end was trimmed by 6 bases and the J gene end by 3 bases; junction bases not matched to a gene: 10. The CDR3 totals 15 residues. CDR3 residues: CSVNSGNLFYNEQFF. The CDR3 DNA reads as TGCAGCGTCAATAGCGGGAACCTCTTCTACAATGAGCAGTTCTTC.

This clonotype was picked up a small number of times. V is TRBV18 and J is TRBJ2-5, with D tentatively TRBD1 (5 bases). The CDR3 length is 15 residues. CDR1 is KGHSH, CDR2 LQKENI, per germline. Deletions cut 3 bases from V and 2 bases from J, with 13 bases between. The chain's CDR3 is CASSPRARLQETQYF. In DNA, the CDR3 is TGTGCCAGCTCACCCAGGGCCAGATTACAAGAGACCCAGTACTTC.

Many counts were recorded for this clonotype. The chain carries TRBV5-4 and TRBJ1-1; D gene uncertain. V was trimmed by 0 bases and J by 1 base, leaving 10 bases between them. The germline V gene has CDR1 SGHNT and CDR2 YYREEE (reference sequence). CDR3 length: 15 amino acids. CDR3 amino acids: CASSLAGVRNTEAFF. The CDR3 DNA follows: TGTGCCAGCAGCTTGGCCGGGGTGAGGAACACTGAAGCTTTCTTT. The full variable domain, in which reference TRBV5-4 and TRBJ1-1 provide the parts outside the CDR3, is ETGVTQSPTHLIKTRGQQVTLRCSSQSGHNTVSWYQQALGQGPQFIFQYYREEENGRGNFPPRFSGLQFPNYSSELNVNALELDDSALYLCASSLAGVRNTEAFFGQGTRLTVV.

This clonotype has a count of ten or more. This chain links TRBV2 with TRBJ2-2, with 7 bases matching TRBD2. The germline gives CDR1 SNHLY, CDR2 FYNNEI. After removal of 2 bases from V and 5 bases from J, the junction contained 5 bases not matched to a gene. This CDR3 is built from 15 residues. The CDR3 here is CASSERGSGTGELFF. In DNA, the CDR3 is TGTGCCAGCAGTGAACGAGGTAGCGGGACCGGGGAGCTGTTTTTT.

This clonotype has ten or more counts. The chain recombines TRBV20-1 with TRBJ1-5; 8 nucleotides align to TRBD1. CDR3 length: 14 residues. Germline values: CDR1 DFQATT, CDR2 SNEGSKA (reference sequence). J gave up 4 bases and V 4 bases, and 6 bases lay outside the gene matches. The CDR3 DNA is TGCAGTGCTAAGGACAGGGTGCCTAATCAGCCCCAGCATTTT. Encoded protein: CSAKDRVPNQPQHF.

This clonotype was detected ten times or more. The chain joins TRBV12-3 or TRBV12-4 to TRBJ2-3, with D unresolved. There are 12 residues in the CDR3. V lost 7 bases to trimming and J lost 5 bases, with 10 bases between them. CDR3 sequence reads: CASTLFGDTQYF. In DNA form, the CDR3 reads TGTGCCAGCACCCTGTTTGGAGATACGCAGTATTTT.

In its sample, this clonotype was seen many times. The rearrangement joins TRBV20-1 to TRBJ1-2; 12 bases line up with TRBD1. The V gene end was trimmed by 3 bases and the J gene end by 9 bases; junction bases not matched to a gene: 8. The CDR3 spans 14 residues. Germline CDR1 and CDR2: DFQATT and SNEGSKA (reference sequence). CDR3 nucleotides: TGCAGTGCTAGCGCGGGACAGGGGGCCGGACGCTACACCTTC. As protein: CSASAGQGAGRYTF.

In its sample, this clonotype was seen many times. The chain combines TRBV29-1 with TRBJ2-1; D is perhaps TRBD1 or TRBD2 (5 bases each). V gave up 5 bases and J gave up 4 bases, with 12 bases separating them. The CDR3 loop spans 13 amino acids. Germline loops: CDR1 SQVTM, CDR2 ANQGSEA. The CDR3 protein is CSVPGRGYNEQFF. The CDR3 DNA sequence: TGCAGCGTTCCGGGACGGGGATACAATGAGCAGTTCTTC.

The sample holds many counts of this clonotype. V gene TRBV12-3 or TRBV12-4 combines with J gene TRBJ1-5; possibly TRBD1 for D (5 bases). The CDR3 runs to 15 residues. With 3 bases removed from V and 0 bases from J, the gap between germline ends came to 9 bases. The CDR3 sequence is CASSLGRNSNQPQHF. CDR3 coding DNA: TGTGCCAGCAGTTTGGGACGTAATAGCAATCAGCCCCAGCATTTT.

This clonotype has at least ten counts. The V call is TRBV20-1, the J call TRBJ1-2, with TRBD1 identical over 7 bases. The CDR3 is 14 residues long. The ends lost 1 base at V and 8 bases at J; junction bases unmatched: 10. Germline V gene data show CDR1 as DFQATT and CDR2 as SNEGSKA (reference sequence). DNA for the CDR3: TGCAGTGCTAGAGGCGACAGGGAGGGGTACGGCTACACCTTC. Translation gives CSARGDREGYGYTF.

This clonotype was counted many times. The chain uses TRBV12-3 or TRBV12-4 and TRBJ2-1, with TRBD2 identical over 12 bases. There are 14 residues in the CDR3. V shed 6 bases and J 7 bases; nucleotides not matched to a gene: 4. This chain's CDR3 is CASRLTSGRNEQFF. CDR3 sequence (DNA): TGTGCCAGCAGGCTAACTAGCGGGAGGAATGAGCAGTTCTTC.

The chain carries TRBV14 and TRBJ2-1, with 7 bases lining up with TRBD2. This CDR3 spans 14 amino acids. Germline lookup yields CDR1 SGHDN and CDR2 FVKESK. The V and J ends lost 1 base and 7 bases, in that order; junction bases with no gene match: 4. The CDR3 is CASSQVWGGNEQFF. The CDR3 DNA follows: TGTGCCAGCAGCCAAGTGTGGGGGGGGAATGAGCAGTTCTTC.